The 10 T cell receptor beta chains in this list originate from one sample, sequenced in a study of post-analysis software for immune sequencing data. Study-wide results and caveats: Controls showed lower frequencies than patients for several TRBV segments, and TRBV5-6, TRBV5-1 and TRBV20-1 were among these.

cDNA libraries for TCR beta contained unique molecular identifiers. TCRdb reanalysed the PCR reads using MiXCR and keeps one entry per CDR3 protein. The table has 450,000 or so distinct CDR3 sequences, roughly 45% seen once. Which antigens these TCRs recognize remains unknown. The sequencing sample was made of blood. These receptors all stem from a girl between 10 and 17 years old with multiple sclerosis.

The chain recombines TRBV6-6 with TRBJ2-3; D might be TRBD2 (5 bases). The germline V gene encodes CDR1 MNHNY and CDR2 SVGAGI (reference sequence). V was shortened by 1 base and J by 7 bases, with 15 bases between the two germline ends. The CDR3 has 15 residues. The CDR3 DNA reads as TGTGCCAGCAGTTACTTGGGAATAGCGAAAAATACGCAGTATTTT. Residues: CASSYLGIAKNTQYF.

The chain links TRBV7-9 to TRBJ2-7; 8 bases line up with TRBD1. The CDR3 has 14 residues. V lost 2 bases and J lost 2; bases outside the gene matches: 2. The germline gives CDR1 SEHNR, CDR2 FQNEAQ (reference sequence). The DNA of the CDR3 is TGTGCCAGCAGCTTACAGGACAGGGCCTACGAGCAGTACTTC. As protein: CASSLQDRAYEQYF.

The gene calls are TRBV3-1 and TRBJ2-1; 12 positions agree with TRBD2. The CDR3 is made up of 13 amino acids. Germline V gene data show CDR1 as LGHDT and CDR2 as YNNKEL (reference sequence). The J segment lost 9 bases and the V segment lost 7 bases, leaving 4 bases of the junction unmatched. The CDR3 DNA sequence: TGTGCCAGCACTAGCGGGAGGGTTGGTGAGCAGTTCTTC. Protein: CASTSGRVGEQFF.

The genes are TRBV7-6 and TRBJ2-7; no reliable D call. Germline V lookup: CDR1 SGHVS, CDR2 FNYEAQ. This CDR3 region has 14 residues. The V gene lost 4 bases and the J gene lost 3 bases, with 13 bases spanning the gap. In DNA form, the CDR3 reads TGTGCCAGCAGCTCCGGCCTGGGTTTCTACGAGCAGTACTTC. Its translation: CASSSGLGFYEQYF.

This clonotype was seen a handful of times. The J gene is TRBJ2-5, the V gene TRBV6-6; maybe TRBD2 (5 bases). Germline V gives CDR1 MNHNY, CDR2 SVGAGI (reference sequence). V shed 0 bases and J shed 2 bases, with 10 bases lying between them. This CDR3 is built from 15 residues. CDR3 loop: CASSYSTTLQETQYF. CDR3 in DNA: TGTGCCAGCAGTTACTCGACTACCCTACAAGAGACCCAGTACTTC.

This chain links TRBV4-1 with TRBJ2-7; no reliable D call. The DNA end lines up better with TRBJ2-5; the J call may be wrong. This CDR3 region has 14 residues. The germline gives CDR1 MGHRA, CDR2 YSYEKL. The CDR3 nucleotides are TGCGCCAGCAGCCCAAGCCCCGCTCAAGAGACCCAGTACTTC. Translation gives CASSPSPAQETQYF.

The chain is built from TRBV7-2 and TRBJ2-3, with TRBD1 matching 8 bases. In germline, CDR1 is SGHTA, CDR2 FQGNSA. The CDR3 runs 15 residues. The junction had 9 bases not matched to a gene; V was cut back by 1 base and J by 9 bases. CDR3 sequence: CASSLVVTGVQTQYF. The DNA of the CDR3 is TGTGCCAGCAGCTTAGTAGTGACAGGGGTTCAAACGCAGTATTTT.

A note on this clonotype: A clone one base away is much larger, so this may be a read error. The chain carries TRBV20-1 and TRBJ2-5; perhaps TRBD1 as D (6 bases). The CDR3 contains 14 residues. V shed 6 bases and J shed 1 base, with 15 bases lying between them. Germline lookup yields CDR1 DFQATT and CDR2 SNEGSKA (reference sequence). CDR3 bases: TGCAGTGCCGCGCAGGGGACCAGCCAAGAGACCCAGTACTTC. It translates to CSAAQGTSQETQYF.

This clonotype has a handful of counts. This chain connects TRBV6-5 to TRBJ1-6, with 8 bases aligning to TRBD1. Germline loops: CDR1 MNHEY, CDR2 SVGAGI. The CDR3 sequence is 16 residues long. The V segment lost 5 bases and the J segment 7 bases; nucleotides outside the gene matches: 10. CDR3 protein: CASSPTPDRANSPLHF. The CDR3 DNA is TGTGCCAGCAGTCCAACTCCGGACAGGGCCAATTCACCCCTCCACTTT.

The table lists this clonotype with a few counts. The chain links TRBV20-1 to TRBJ2-7; the match to TRBD1 covers 7 bases. This CDR3 has 13 amino acids. The germline gives CDR1 DFQATT, CDR2 SNEGSKA (reference sequence). The trim removed 4 bases at V and 4 bases at J, leaving 7 bases unmatched. The CDR3: CSAILDREYEQYF. In DNA form, the CDR3 reads TGCAGTGCTATCTTAGACAGGGAGTACGAGCAGTACTTC.